This T cell receptor (beta chain) is drawn from a study of T cells in Graves' hyperthyroidism and ophthalmopathy. With 6 bases clipped from V and 5 bases from J, the junction kept 14 bases outside the gene matches. This CDR3 region has 17 residues. Germline CDR1 and CDR2: SNHLY and FYNNEI. Broader study findings: Ophthalmopathy stood apart from stable hyperthyroidism in a 13 V-J model.

In the case of this clonotype: Its specificity is not known.

Patients having uncontrolled infection, another autoimmune disease, pregnancy or lactation were not included. Source material for PBMCs was about 10 ml fresh peripheral blood. RNA transcripts yielded amplified TCR beta CDR3 regions. During a first-round RT-PCR of the TCR CDR3, the HTBI primer set was used. One entry per CDR3 protein, called by TCRdb with MiXCR from the multiplex PCR reads. The table lists more than 450,000 distinct CDR3 sequences, about 15% of them singletons. J is TRBJ2-3 and V is TRBV2, with 10 positions matching TRBD2. This clonotype was sampled from a woman in her thirties or forties with Graves' hyperthyroidism. Sequenced input: blood. CDR3 in amino acids: CASSRRTSGYGVDTQYF. CDR3 in DNA: TGTGCCAGCAGCCGGCGGACTAGCGGTTATGGGGTAGATACGCAGTATTTT.